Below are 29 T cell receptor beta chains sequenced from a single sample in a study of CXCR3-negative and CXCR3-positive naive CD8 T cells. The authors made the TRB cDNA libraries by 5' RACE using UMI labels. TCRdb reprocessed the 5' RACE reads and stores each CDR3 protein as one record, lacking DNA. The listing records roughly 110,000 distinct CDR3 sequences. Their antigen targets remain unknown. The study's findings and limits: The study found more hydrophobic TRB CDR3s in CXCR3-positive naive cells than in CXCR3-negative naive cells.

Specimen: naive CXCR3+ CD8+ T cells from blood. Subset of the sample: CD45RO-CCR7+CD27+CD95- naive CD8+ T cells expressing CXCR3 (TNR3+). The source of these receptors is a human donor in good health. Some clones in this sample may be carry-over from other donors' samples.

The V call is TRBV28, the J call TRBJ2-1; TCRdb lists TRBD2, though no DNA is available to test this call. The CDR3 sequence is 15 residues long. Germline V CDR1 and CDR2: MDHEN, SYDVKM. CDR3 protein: CASSRPSGRANEQFF.

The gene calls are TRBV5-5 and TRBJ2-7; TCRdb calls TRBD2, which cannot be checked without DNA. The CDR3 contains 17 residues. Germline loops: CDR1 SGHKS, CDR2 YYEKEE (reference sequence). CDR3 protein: CASSGLPGLAGSYEQYF.

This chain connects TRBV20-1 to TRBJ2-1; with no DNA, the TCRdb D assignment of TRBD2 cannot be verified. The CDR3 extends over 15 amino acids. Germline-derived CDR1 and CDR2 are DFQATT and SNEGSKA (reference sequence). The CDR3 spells CSALGRLAANNEQFF.

Here the CDR3 reads CSARGAFESYNEQFF. The rearrangement links TRBV20-1 to TRBJ2-1; TCRdb's assignment of TRBD2 cannot be checked, as there is no DNA. CDR1 is DFQATT, CDR2 SNEGSKA, per germline (reference sequence). The CDR3 totals 15 residues.

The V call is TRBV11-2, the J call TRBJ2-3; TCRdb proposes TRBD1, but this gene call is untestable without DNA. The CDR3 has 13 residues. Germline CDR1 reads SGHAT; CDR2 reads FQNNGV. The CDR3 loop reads CASRTGNTDTQYF. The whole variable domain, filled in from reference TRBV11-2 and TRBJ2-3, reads EAGVAQSPRYKIIEKRQSVAFWCNPISGHATLYWYQQILGQGPKLLIQFQNNGVVDDSQLPKDRFSAERLKGVDSTLKIQPAKLEDSAVYLCASRTGNTDTQYFGPGTRLTVL.

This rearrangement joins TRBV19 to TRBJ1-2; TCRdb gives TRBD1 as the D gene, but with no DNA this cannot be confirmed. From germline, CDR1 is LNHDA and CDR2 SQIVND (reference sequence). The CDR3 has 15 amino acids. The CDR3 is CASSILGDSVAGYTF.

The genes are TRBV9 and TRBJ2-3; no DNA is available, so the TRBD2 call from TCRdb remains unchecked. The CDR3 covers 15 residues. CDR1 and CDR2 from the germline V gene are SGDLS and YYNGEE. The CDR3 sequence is CASSPTSGIRDTQYF. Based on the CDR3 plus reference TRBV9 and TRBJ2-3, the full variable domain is DSGVTQTPKHLITATGQRVTLRCSPRSGDLSVYWYQQSLDQGLQFLIQYYNGEERAKGNILERFSAQQFPDLHSELNLSSLELGDSALYFCASSPTSGIRDTQYFGPGTRLTVL.

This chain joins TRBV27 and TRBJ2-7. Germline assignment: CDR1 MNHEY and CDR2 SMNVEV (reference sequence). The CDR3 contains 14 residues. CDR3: CASSSYRTTYEQYF.

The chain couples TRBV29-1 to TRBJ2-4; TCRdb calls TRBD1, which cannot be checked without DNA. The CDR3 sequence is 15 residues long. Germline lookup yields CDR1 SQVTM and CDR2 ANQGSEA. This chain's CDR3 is CSVSRVDLAKNIQYF.

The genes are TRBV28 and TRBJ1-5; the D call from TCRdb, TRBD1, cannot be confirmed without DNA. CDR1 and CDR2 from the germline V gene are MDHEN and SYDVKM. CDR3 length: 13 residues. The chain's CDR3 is CAVSDRGRQPQHF.

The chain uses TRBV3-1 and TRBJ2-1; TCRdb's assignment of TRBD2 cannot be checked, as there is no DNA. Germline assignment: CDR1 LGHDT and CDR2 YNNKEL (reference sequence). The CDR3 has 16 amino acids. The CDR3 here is CASSHYSGQTYNEQFF.

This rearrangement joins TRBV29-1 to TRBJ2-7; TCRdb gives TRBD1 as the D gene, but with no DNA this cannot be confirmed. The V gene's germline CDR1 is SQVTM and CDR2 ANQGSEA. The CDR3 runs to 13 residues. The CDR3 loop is CSVETGGKYEQYF.

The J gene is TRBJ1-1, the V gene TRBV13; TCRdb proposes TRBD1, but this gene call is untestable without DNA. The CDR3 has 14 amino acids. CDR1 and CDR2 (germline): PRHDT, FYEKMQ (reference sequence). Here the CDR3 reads CASSGEGARTEAFF.

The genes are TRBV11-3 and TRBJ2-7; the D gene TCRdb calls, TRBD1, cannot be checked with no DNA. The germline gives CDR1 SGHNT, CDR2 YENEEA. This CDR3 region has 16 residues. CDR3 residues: CARRSTGDDLPYEQYF. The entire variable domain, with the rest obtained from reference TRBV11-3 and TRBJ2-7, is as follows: EAGVVQSPRYKIIEKKQPVAFWCNPISGHNTLYWYLQNLGQGPELLIRYENEEAVDDSQLPKDRFSAERLKGVDSTLKIQPAELGDSAVYLCARRSTGDDLPYEQYFGPGTRLTVT.

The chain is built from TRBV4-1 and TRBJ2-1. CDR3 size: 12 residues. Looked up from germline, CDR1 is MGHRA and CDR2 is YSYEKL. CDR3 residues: CASSQTYNEQFF.

The CDR3 region is CASSLSGGPDTQYF. The V and J genes are TRBV11-2 and TRBJ2-3. The CDR3 consists of 14 residues. CDR1 is SGHAT, CDR2 FQNNGV, per germline.

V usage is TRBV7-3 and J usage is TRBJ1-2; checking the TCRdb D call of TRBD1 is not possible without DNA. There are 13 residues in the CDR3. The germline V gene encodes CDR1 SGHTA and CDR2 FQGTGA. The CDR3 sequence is CASSFGQGRGYTF. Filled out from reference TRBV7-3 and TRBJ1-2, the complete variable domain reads GAGVSQTPSNKVTEKGKYVELRCDPISGHTALYWYRQSLGQGPEFLIYFQGTGAADDSGLPNDRFFAVRPEGSVSTLKIQRTERGDSAVYLCASSFGQGRGYTFGSGTRLTVV.

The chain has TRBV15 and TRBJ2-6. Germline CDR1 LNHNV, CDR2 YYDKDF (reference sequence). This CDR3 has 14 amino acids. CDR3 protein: CATSIGAGANVLTF.

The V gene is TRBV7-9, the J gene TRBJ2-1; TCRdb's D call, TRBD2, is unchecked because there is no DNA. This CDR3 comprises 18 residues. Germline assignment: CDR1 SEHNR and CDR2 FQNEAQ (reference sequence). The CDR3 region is CASSLPDWTSGSYNEQFF.

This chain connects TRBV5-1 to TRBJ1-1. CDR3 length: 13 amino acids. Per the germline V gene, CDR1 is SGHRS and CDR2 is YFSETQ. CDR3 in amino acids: CASSLIVATEAFF.

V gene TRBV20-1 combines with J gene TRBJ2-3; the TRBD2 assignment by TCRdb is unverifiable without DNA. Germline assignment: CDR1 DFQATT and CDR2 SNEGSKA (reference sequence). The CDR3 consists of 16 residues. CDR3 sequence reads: CSASFLERESTDTQYF.

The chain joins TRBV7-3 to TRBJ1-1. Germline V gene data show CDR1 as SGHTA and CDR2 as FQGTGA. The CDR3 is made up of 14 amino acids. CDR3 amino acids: CASSPSVMNTEAFF.

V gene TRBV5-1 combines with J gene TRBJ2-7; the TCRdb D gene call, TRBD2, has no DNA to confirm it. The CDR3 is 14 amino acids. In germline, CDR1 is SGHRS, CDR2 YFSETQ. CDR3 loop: CASSAYGGTYEQYF. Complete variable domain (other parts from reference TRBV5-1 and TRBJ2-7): KAGVTQTPRYLIKTRGQQVTLSCSPISGHRSVSWYQQTPGQGLQFLFEYFSETQRNKGNFPGRFSGRQFSNSRSEMNVSTLELGDSALYLCASSAYGGTYEQYFGPGTRLTVT.

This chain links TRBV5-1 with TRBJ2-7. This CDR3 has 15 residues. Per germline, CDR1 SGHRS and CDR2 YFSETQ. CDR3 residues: CASSLETGLNYEQYF.

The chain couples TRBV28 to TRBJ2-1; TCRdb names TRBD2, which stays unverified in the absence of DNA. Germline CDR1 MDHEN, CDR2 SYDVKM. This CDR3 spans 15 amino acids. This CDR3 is CASSFGTSGIYEQFF. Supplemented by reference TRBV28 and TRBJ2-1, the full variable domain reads DVKVTQSSRYLVKRTGEKVFLECVQDMDHENMFWYRQDPGLGLRLIYFSYDVKMKEKGDIPEGYSVSREKKERFSLILESASTNQTSMYLCASSFGTSGIYEQFFGPGTRLTVL.

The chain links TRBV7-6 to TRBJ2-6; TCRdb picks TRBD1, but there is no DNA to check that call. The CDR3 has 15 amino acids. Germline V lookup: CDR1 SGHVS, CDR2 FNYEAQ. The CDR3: CASSSPSSGANVPTF.

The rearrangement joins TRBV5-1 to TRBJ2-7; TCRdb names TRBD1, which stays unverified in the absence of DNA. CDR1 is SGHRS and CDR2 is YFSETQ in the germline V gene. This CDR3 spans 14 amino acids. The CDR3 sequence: CASSPGTGYNEQYF.

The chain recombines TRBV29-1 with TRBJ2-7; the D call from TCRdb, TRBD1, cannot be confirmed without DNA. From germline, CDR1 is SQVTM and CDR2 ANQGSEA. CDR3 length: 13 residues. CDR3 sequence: CSVEWDRGDEQYF.

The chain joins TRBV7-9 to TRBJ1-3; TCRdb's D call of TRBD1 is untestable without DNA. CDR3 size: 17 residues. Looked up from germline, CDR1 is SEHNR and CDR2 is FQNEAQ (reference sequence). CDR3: CASSSYLDTEPGNTIYF.